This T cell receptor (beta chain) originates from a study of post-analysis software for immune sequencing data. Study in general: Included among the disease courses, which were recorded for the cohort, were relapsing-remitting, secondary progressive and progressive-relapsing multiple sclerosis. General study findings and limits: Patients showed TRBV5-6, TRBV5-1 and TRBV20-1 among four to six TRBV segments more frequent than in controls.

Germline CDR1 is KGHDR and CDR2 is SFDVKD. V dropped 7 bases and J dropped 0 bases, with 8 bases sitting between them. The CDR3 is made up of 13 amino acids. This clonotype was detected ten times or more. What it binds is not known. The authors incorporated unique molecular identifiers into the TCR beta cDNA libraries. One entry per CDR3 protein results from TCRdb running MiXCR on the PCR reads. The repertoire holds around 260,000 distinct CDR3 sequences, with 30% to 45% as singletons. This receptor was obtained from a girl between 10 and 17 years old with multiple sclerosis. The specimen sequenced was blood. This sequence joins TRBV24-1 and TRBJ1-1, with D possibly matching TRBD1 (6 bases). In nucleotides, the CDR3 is TGTGCCACCAGGGACAGCATGAACACTGAAGCTTTCTTT. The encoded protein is CATRDSMNTEAFF.